Shown below are 18 T cell receptor beta chains from a single sample sequenced in a study of T cell repertoires in cytomegalovirus infection. TCRdb passed the reads through MiXCR, listing each CDR3 protein once. Among 20,000 or so distinct CDR3 sequences listed, 22% were seen once. The antigens of these receptors remain unknown. Sequencing was performed on CD8+ T cells from cultured PBMCs, taken from culture after CMV antigen stimulation. These receptors originate from a human donor in good health (CMV status not recorded). Some clones in this sample may be carry-over from other donors' samples.

The chain is built from TRBV6-6 and TRBJ2-7; the D is unclear. Germline V CDR1 and CDR2: MNHNY, SVGAGI (reference sequence). Trimming left V 7 bases short and J 4 bases short, with 17 bases between. The CDR3 contains 14 residues. CDR3 coding DNA: TGTGCCAGCAAGTCCGTACAAATGGGTTACGAGCAGTACTTC. This encodes CASKSVQMGYEQYF.

The rearrangement joins TRBV11-2 to TRBJ1-1; D might be TRBD1 (6 bases). This CDR3 spans 16 amino acids. Trimming took off 1 base at V and 1 base at J, with 13 bases between the two ends. CDR1 and CDR2 (germline): SGHAT, FQNNGV. The CDR3 coding sequence is TGTGCCAGCAGCTTAGGATATCGGGGGCCGAACACTGAAGCTTTCTTT. Translating gives CASSLGYRGPNTEAFF.

This clonotype was seen repeatedly, ten times or more. This sequence joins TRBV4-1 and TRBJ2-2; D remains unclear. Germline lookup yields CDR1 MGHRA and CDR2 YSYEKL. With 8 bases removed from V and 1 base from J, the gap between germline ends came to 11 bases. CDR3 length: 14 residues. This CDR3 reads CASRVGRNTGELFF. In nucleotides, the CDR3 is TGCGCCAGCCGCGTGGGCAGGAACACCGGGGAGCTGTTTTTT.

This clonotype appeared many times. The V and J genes are TRBV4-1 and TRBJ2-1; the D gene is possibly TRBD1 (6 bases). V dropped 2 bases and J dropped 0 bases, with 8 bases sitting between them. The CDR3 is 15 residues long. The germline gives CDR1 MGHRA, CDR2 YSYEKL. CDR3 amino acids: CASSQSQGSYNEQFF. CDR3 nucleotides: TGCGCCAGCAGCCAATCACAGGGCTCCTACAATGAGCAGTTCTTC.

This clonotype showed up many times. The rearrangement joins TRBV7-6 to TRBJ1-1; D perhaps matches TRBD1 (5 bases). The CDR3 loop spans 15 amino acids. Germline V gene sequence: CDR1 SGHVS, CDR2 FNYEAQ. V lost 5 bases to trimming and J lost 1 base, with 14 bases between them. The CDR3 here is CASSPPGTPNTEAFF. CDR3 nucleotide sequence: TGTGCCAGCAGCCCGCCGGGGACGCCGAACACTGAAGCTTTCTTT.

A few counts support this clonotype. The V and J genes are TRBV28 and TRBJ2-1, with D hard to call. Germline V lookup: CDR1 MDHEN, CDR2 SYDVKM. Between the trimmed V and J ends, which lost 3 bases and 6 bases, there was a span of 0 bases. The CDR3 runs to 10 residues. The CDR3 is CASSFNEQFF. The CDR3 DNA sequence: TGTGCCAGCAGTTTCAATGAGCAGTTCTTC.

The chain employs TRBV7-2 and TRBJ2-1; TRBD2 agrees at 9 bases. The germline V gene encodes CDR1 SGHTA and CDR2 FQGNSA. The CDR3 covers 17 residues. The V and J ends lost 1 base and 0 bases, in that order; junction bases with no gene match: 4. CDR3 sequence: CASSLVPSGTSYNEQFF. CDR3 coding DNA: TGTGCCAGCAGCTTAGTCCCTAGCGGGACCTCCTACAATGAGCAGTTCTTC. Full variable domain (remainder filled in from reference TRBV7-2 and TRBJ2-1): GAGVSQSPSNKVTEKGKDVELRCDPISGHTALYWYRQSLGQGLEFLIYFQGNSAPDKSGLPSDRFSAERTGGSVSTLTIQRTQQEDSAVYLCASSLVPSGTSYNEQFFGPGTRLTVL.

This clonotype was seen a handful of times. The gene calls are TRBV25-1 and TRBJ1-3; D perhaps matches TRBD1 (5 bases). Germline V gene data show CDR1 as MGHDK and CDR2 as SYGVNS. Trimming cost V 4 bases and J 4 bases, with 8 bases left between them. The CDR3 covers 13 residues. The CDR3: CASSGPGGNTIYF. CDR3 DNA sequence: TGTGCCAGCAGTGGGCCAGGGGGAAACACCATATATTTT.

This clonotype has only a few counts. CDR3 sequence reads: CASWGVSYSTDTQYF. The CDR3 DNA reads TGTGCCAGCTGGGGCGTTAGCTACAGCACAGATACGCAGTATTTT. The rearrangement links TRBV6-2 or TRBV6-3 to TRBJ2-3; the D gene is possibly TRBD1 (5 bases). V lost 8 bases and J 0 bases, leaving 15 bases between the germline ends. The CDR3 consists of 15 residues. Per germline, CDR1 MNHEY and CDR2 SVGEGT.

This chain uses TRBV27 with TRBJ1-1; possible D gene TRBD1, 6 bases. Germline V gene sequence: CDR1 MNHEY, CDR2 SMNVEV (reference sequence). V lost 4 bases and J 2 bases, leaving 8 bases between the germline ends. The CDR3 has 13 amino acids. CDR3 protein: CASSWGPNTEAFF. The CDR3 DNA is TGTGCCAGCAGTTGGGGGCCTAACACTGAAGCTTTCTTT.

Concerning this clonotype: At one end the junction does not follow the germline gene, possibly because of a read error. The chain couples TRBV15 to TRBJ1-4, with D possibly TRBD1 on 6 matching bases. The CDR3 covers 15 residues. Germline-derived CDR1 and CDR2 are LNHNV and YYDKDF (reference sequence). The CDR3 sequence: CATSKGQDGTETLFF. The DNA of the CDR3 is TGTGCCACCAGCAAGGGACAAGACGGAACAGAAACACTGTTTTTT.

The V and J genes are TRBV25-1 and TRBJ1-4; tentative D call: TRBD1 (6 bases). Trimming removed 3 bases from V and 8 bases from J, with 19 bases in between. The CDR3 runs 16 residues. Germline V gives CDR1 MGHDK, CDR2 SYGVNS. The CDR3 here is CASSDQPGQKDEKLFF. As DNA, the CDR3 is TGTGCCAGCAGTGACCAACCGGGACAAAAAGACGAAAAACTGTTTTTT.

This clonotype was seen ten or more times. The CDR3 bases are TGCAGTGGTAAGGCCCCAGGGGTTGATCAGCCCCAGCATTTT. It encodes CSGKAPGVDQPQHF. The chain is built from TRBV20-1 and TRBJ1-5; weak D call: TRBD1 (6 bases). The CDR3 runs to 14 residues. Trimming left V 7 bases short and J 5 bases short, with 18 bases between. The germline CDR1 and CDR2 sequences are DFQATT and SNEGSKA (reference sequence).

At least ten counts were recorded for this clonotype. The chain recombines TRBV7-2 with TRBJ1-2, with D hard to call. Germline lookup yields CDR1 SGHTA and CDR2 FQGNSA. The ends were cut back, 5 bases at V and 7 bases at J, with 14 bases in the middle. This CDR3 contains 13 residues. CDR3 nucleotide sequence: TGTGCCAGCAGCCCACAAGAGGGTGGTGGCTACACCTTC. Translation: CASSPQEGGGYTF. Together with reference TRBV7-2 and TRBJ1-2, the CDR3 gives the full variable domain: GAGVSQSPSNKVTEKGKDVELRCDPISGHTALYWYRQSLGQGLEFLIYFQGNSAPDKSGLPSDRFSAERTGGSVSTLTIQRTQQEDSAVYLCASSPQEGGGYTFGSGTRLTVV.

This clonotype came up many times. The chain carries TRBV7-8 and TRBJ2-6; TRBD1 matches 7 bases. Germline trimming cut 3 bases from V and 2 bases from J; bases unmatched to any gene: 4. Germline lookup yields CDR1 SGHVS and CDR2 FQNEAQ. The CDR3 consists of 16 residues. As DNA, the CDR3 is TGTGCCAGCAGCTTGCCCCAGGGGGCTGGGGCCAACGTCCTGACTTTC. Its protein product is CASSLPQGAGANVLTF.

This clonotype was observed a handful of times. The rearrangement links TRBV7-2 to TRBJ2-7; D unresolved. Trimming removed 0 bases at V and 1 base at J, with 13 bases between. The CDR3 consists of 16 residues. CDR1 and CDR2 from the germline V gene are SGHTA and FQGNSA. The CDR3 protein is CASSLAGSVVSYEQYF. CDR3 coding DNA: TGTGCCAGCAGCTTAGCGGGTAGTGTAGTTTCCTACGAGCAGTACTTC.

This clonotype was counted at least ten times. The genes are TRBV7-6 and TRBJ2-7; 9 bases align to TRBD1. The CDR3 runs 14 residues. Germline loops: CDR1 SGHVS, CDR2 FNYEAQ. The J segment lost 5 bases and the V segment lost 5 bases, leaving 7 bases of the junction unmatched. Here the CDR3 DNA reads TGTGCCAGCAGCCCAACAGGGGGCCTTGACGAGCAGTACTTC. This gives the protein CASSPTGGLDEQYF. Together with reference TRBV7-6 and TRBJ2-7, the CDR3 gives the full variable domain: GAGVSQSPRYKVTKRGQDVALRCDPISGHVSLYWYRQALGQGPEFLTYFNYEAQQDKSGLPNDRFSAERPEGSISTLTIQRTEQRDSAMYRCASSPTGGLDEQYFGPGTRLTVT.

This clonotype was detected only a few times. The chain recombines TRBV2 with TRBJ2-1; maybe TRBD1 (7 bases). Germline V lookup: CDR1 SNHLY, CDR2 FYNNEI. This CDR3 contains 13 residues. Trimming shortened V by 9 bases and J by 2 bases, and 11 bases separated the two germline ends. The CDR3: CARTGEAYNEQFF. CDR3 bases: TGTGCCAGAACAGGGGAGGCCTACAATGAGCAGTTCTTC.